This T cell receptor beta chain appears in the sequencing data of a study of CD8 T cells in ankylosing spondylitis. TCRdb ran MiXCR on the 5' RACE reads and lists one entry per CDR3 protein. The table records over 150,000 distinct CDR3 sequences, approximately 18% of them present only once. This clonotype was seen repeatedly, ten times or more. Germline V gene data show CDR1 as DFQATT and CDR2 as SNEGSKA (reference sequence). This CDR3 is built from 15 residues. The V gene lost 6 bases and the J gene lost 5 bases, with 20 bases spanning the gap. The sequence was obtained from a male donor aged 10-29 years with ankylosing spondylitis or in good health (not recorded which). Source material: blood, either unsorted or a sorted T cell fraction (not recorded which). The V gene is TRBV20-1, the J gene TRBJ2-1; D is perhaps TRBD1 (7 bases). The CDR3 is CSARQGRGKNNEQFF. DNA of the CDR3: TGCAGTGCCAGACAGGGCCGGGGGAAAAACAATGAGCAGTTCTTC.